Listed below are T cell receptor beta chains from one sample, sequenced in a study of identical twins. TCRdb re-analysed the 5' RACE reads in MiXCR, keeping a single row per CDR3 protein. Of more than 1.5 million distinct CDR3 sequences in the sample, about 32% are singletons; the top ten hold about 0.27%. Sequencing input: cord blood. Receptors originate from a newborn girl in good health. Each CDR3 is given with its conserved first and last residue. The D gene is left open where the match is weak. Not every row has a clone size; where given, it reads once, few, many or a size class.

>TRBV4-2|-|-|TRBJ2-1
CASSPRTGDEQFF
TGTGCCAGCAGCCCAAGAACCGGTGATGAGCAGTTCTTC
>TRBV20-1|-|TRBD2|TRBJ2-5
CSASRTSGEETQYF
TGCAGTGCTAGCAGGACTAGCGGGGAAGAGACCCAGTACTTC
>TRBV29-1|-|-|TRBJ2-1
CSAAKGAPEQFF
TGCAGCGCAGCCAAAGGAGCGCCAGAGCAGTTCTTC
>TRBV7-9|-|-|TRBJ2-2
CASSLALVAWELFF
TGTGCCAGCAGCTTAGCACTAGTTGCCTGGGAGCTGTTTTTT
>TRBV6-1|few|TRBD1|TRBJ1-2
CASSESGGGGYTF
TGTGCCAGCAGTGAATCAGGGGGTGGTGGCTACACCTTC
>TRBV4-2|few|TRBD1|TRBJ1-2
CASSHTGAGYGYTF
TGTGCCAGCAGCCACACAGGGGCGGGCTATGGCTACACCTTC
>TRBV6-1|-|TRBD1|TRBJ1-2
CASRQGPSYGYTF
TGTGCCAGTCGACAGGGTCCCTCCTATGGCTACACCTTC
>TRBV19|-|-|TRBJ1-2
CASSIRDYGYTF
TGTGCCAGTAGTATCAGGGACTATGGCTACACCTTC
>TRBV3-1|few|-|TRBJ1-1
CASSHSQAEAFF
TGTGCCAGCAGCCACAGTCAGGCTGAAGCTTTCTTT
>TRBV5-1|few|-|TRBJ2-3
CASSLVAWSTDTQYF
TGCGCCAGCAGCTTGGTCGCCTGGAGCACAGATACGCAGTATTTT
>TRBV20-1|-|TRBD1|TRBJ1-2
CSAIVRTGTYGYTF
TGCAGTGCTATAGTTAGGACAGGGACCTATGGCTACACCTTC
>TRBV20-1|few|-|TRBJ1-6
CSAREGLRGGYNSPLHF
TGCAGTGCTAGAGAGGGGCTAAGGGGCGGGTATAATTCACCCCTCCACTTT
>TRBV5-1|-|TRBD1|TRBJ1-1
CASSQPGTGQTEAFF
TGCGCCAGCAGTCAACCAGGGACAGGGCAGACTGAAGCTTTCTTT
>TRBV12-3/TRBV12-4|-|TRBD2|TRBJ2-1
CATGGGRGYNEQFF
TGTGCCACCGGCGGCGGGAGGGGATACAATGAGCAGTTCTTC
>TRBV6-5|few|-|TRBJ2-7
CASSYPTRQLERIYEQYF
TGTGCCAGCAGTTACCCGACCCGACAACTAGAAAGGATCTACGAGCAGTACTTC
>TRBV4-1|-|-|TRBJ2-5
CASSHGGPYNEQYF
TGCGCCAGCAGCCACGGGGGGCCTTACAATGAGCAGTACTTC
>TRBV3-1|-|-|TRBJ2-3
CASSQVRNTQYF
TGTGCCAGCAGCCAAGTAAGGAACACACAGTATTTT
>TRBV5-1|-|TRBD2|TRBJ2-1
CASSSMRLAGHWNEQFF
TGCGCCAGCAGCTCAATGAGACTAGCGGGGCATTGGAATGAGCAGTTCTTC
>TRBV19|few|-|TRBJ2-7
CASSRDHRAYEQYF
TGTGCCAGTAGTAGGGACCACAGGGCCTACGAGCAGTACTTC
>TRBV6-6|-|TRBD1|TRBJ1-4
CASSGQGQGEKLFF
TGTGCCAGCAGTGGACAGGGACAGGGGGAAAAACTGTTTTTT
>TRBV12-3/TRBV12-4|-|-|TRBJ2-3
CASSPLGGYADTQYF
TGTGCCAGCAGTCCCCTTGGGGGATACGCGGATACGCAGTATTTT
>TRBV20-1|few|TRBD1|TRBJ2-5
CSASPGTGQETQYF
TGCAGTGCTTCTCCCGGGACAGGCCAAGAGACCCAGTACTTC
>TRBV7-9|-|TRBD1|TRBJ1-2
CASSLVTGGPNYGYTF
TGTGCCAGCAGCTTAGTGACAGGGGGCCCAAACTATGGCTACACCTTC
>TRBV7-9|few|TRBD1|TRBJ2-3
CASRRDRGSTDTQYF
TGTGCCAGCAGGAGGGACAGGGGGAGCACAGATACGCAGTATTTT
>TRBV12-3/TRBV12-4|few|-|TRBJ2-7
CASSLEGWGHPYYEQYF
TGTGCCAGCAGTTTAGAGGGGTGGGGACACCCGTACTACGAGCAGTACTTC
>TRBV4-2|many|TRBD1|TRBJ2-1
CATSGTGGNEQFF
TGTGCCACCTCAGGGACAGGGGGCAATGAGCAGTTCTTC
>TRBV21-1|-|-|TRBJ2-1
CASSTWTSGGSSYNEQFF
TGTGCCAGCAGCACCTGGACTAGCGGGGGGAGCTCCTACAATGAGCAGTTCTTC
>TRBV28|-|TRBD2|TRBJ2-2
CASSFRVAGVGTGELFF
TGTGCCAGCAGTTTTCGTGTCGCGGGAGTGGGTACCGGGGAGCTGTTTTTT
>TRBV24-1|few|-|TRBJ2-5
CATGSGETQYF
TGTGCCACCGGTAGTGGAGAGACCCAGTACTTC
>TRBV28|few|-|TRBJ2-5
CASAEDFSYNEQYF
TGTGCATCCGCCGAAGACTTCTCCTACAATGAGCAGTACTTC
>TRBV4-1|few|-|TRBJ2-1
CASSHKSAGTLPYNEQFF
TGCGCCAGCAGCCATAAAAGTGCGGGGACCCTCCCCTACAATGAGCAGTTCTTC
>TRBV27|-|-|TRBJ2-2
CASSLSSTGGLFF
TGTGCCAGCAGTTTATCGAGTACCGGGGGGCTGTTTTTT
>TRBV27|once|-|TRBJ1-1
CASTHMAGRTEAFF
TGTGCCAGCACCCACATGGCCGGGCGCACTGAAGCTTTCTTT
>TRBV20-1|once|-|TRBJ2-3
CSAHLGLTDTQYF
TGCAGTGCCCACCTGGGGCTCACAGATACGCAGTATTTT
>TRBV20-1|few|-|TRBJ2-4
CSALAGPLAKNIQYF
TGCAGTGCCCTAGCTGGACCCTTGGCCAAAAACATTCAGTACTTC
>TRBV7-2|few|-|TRBJ2-5
CASSLWAGAQETQYF
TGTGCCAGCAGCCTGTGGGCGGGGGCGCAAGAGACCCAGTACTTC
>TRBV20-1|few|-|TRBJ1-4
CSALSGATNEKLFF
TGCAGTGCCCTGTCGGGTGCAACTAATGAAAAACTGTTTTTT
>TRBV4-2|-|TRBD1|TRBJ1-2
CASSQVRQGTADYGYTF
TGTGCCAGCAGCCAAGTTCGACAGGGCACCGCTGACTATGGCTACACCTTC
>TRBV5-1|-|TRBD2|TRBJ2-7
CASSLSASGSIYEQYF
TGCGCCAGCAGCTTGAGTGCTAGCGGGAGTATCTACGAGCAGTACTTC
>TRBV7-2|few|-|TRBJ2-3
CAGSLVGRVGTDTQYF
TGTGCCGGCAGCTTAGTTGGTAGAGTGGGCACAGATACGCAGTATTTT
>TRBV4-2|-|-|TRBJ1-5
CASSQDQWGDQPQHF
TGTGCCAGCAGCCAAGATCAATGGGGTGATCAGCCCCAGCATTTT
>TRBV29-1|few|TRBD1|TRBJ1-2
CSVVLQGALTGGYTF
TGCAGCGTTGTATTACAGGGGGCCCTAACAGGCGGCTACACCTTC
>TRBV10-3|-|-|TRBJ1-2
CATSLGVGNYGYTF
TGTGCCACCTCCTTGGGAGTGGGTAACTATGGCTACACCTTC
>TRBV5-1|few|-|TRBJ2-5
CASEKLPGQQETQYF
TGCGCCAGCGAAAAACTCCCGGGGCAGCAAGAGACCCAGTACTTC
>TRBV12-3/TRBV12-4|few|-|TRBJ1-2
CASSLSPTSLYGYTF
TGTGCCAGCAGTTTATCACCGACAAGCCTCTATGGCTACACCTTC
>TRBV20-1|-|TRBD2|TRBJ2-5
CSASRLAGTIQETQYF
TGCAGTGCTTCCCGACTAGCGGGGACCATCCAAGAGACCCAGTACTTC
>TRBV5-1|-|-|TRBJ2-7
CASSYGRRVPSYEQYF
TGCGCCAGCAGCTACGGGCGGCGGGTCCCATCCTACGAGCAGTACTTC
>TRBV24-1|-|TRBD2|TRBJ2-1
CATSDSLTLAGGQYNEQFF
TGTGCCACCAGTGATTCCTTAACCTTAGCGGGAGGCCAATACAATGAGCAGTTCTTC
>TRBV25-1|-|-|TRBJ2-7
CASSGVVAPYEQYF
TGTGCCAGCAGTGGGGTAGTGGCTCCCTACGAGCAGTACTTC
>TRBV20-1|-|TRBD1|TRBJ1-2
CSRDRKANYGYTF
TGCAGTCGGGACAGGAAAGCTAACTATGGCTACACCTTC
>TRBV6-1|-|-|TRBJ2-1
CASSEAGSGYEQFF
TGTGCCAGCAGTGAAGCTGGTAGCGGCTACGAGCAGTTCTTC
>TRBV7-9|-|-|TRBJ1-4
CASSPNSFATNEKLFF
TGTGCCAGCAGCCCGAACAGCTTTGCAACTAATGAAAAACTGTTTTTT